This T cell receptor (beta chain) was observed in a study of shared clonotypes between healthy human individuals (dated by TCRdb to the early 2020s). At the level of the whole study: A few men and two women, aged 18 to 49 years, made up the cohort. For each donor, CD4 naive and CD4 memory were each given three plates, CD8 naive was given two plates, and CD8 memory was given one plate. The study deeply sequenced blood TCR repertoires of several healthy adults to estimate repertoire size and the extent of clonotype sharing between individuals. To increase sequencing depth and limit assay-specific biases, TCR repertoire library preparation and sequencing were carried out by different laboratories using diverse techniques. Per donor, leukapheresis produced somewhere between about 0.9 and 9.5 billion PBMCs.

On this clone itself: The specificity of this receptor is unknown. One base away there is no much larger clone; base qualities are not given.

The donors were healthy, HIV-negative adults who had no recently reported acute infections or vaccinations. Only Caucasian adults living in Nashville, Tennessee, USA were represented among the donors. CD4+ T cells were enriched through magnetic negative selection, after which naive cells were positively selected on CD45RA and the remaining negative fraction served as the memory subset. After blood collection by leukapheresis, PBMCs were isolated using Ficoll-Histopaque density gradient centrifugation and then cryopreserved in the vapor phase of liquid nitrogen. Purity and quantity of every magnetically sorted T cell population were checked by analytical flow cytometry. From each sorted fraction, genomic DNA was isolated and quantified by UV absorbance on a Nanodrop 2000c. What the work shows at the level of the full study, not this receptor alone: Pairwise subsampling indicated that sequencing depth was expected to affect the degree of clonotype sharing among donors. When a few donors were compared, the shared fraction of clonotypes was about 5.2% for naive CD4, about 4% for naive CD8, 2% to 2.5% for memory CD4, and around 0.37% for memory CD8. Sampling was restricted to blood, and TCR repertoires in tissue are likely to differ from TCR repertoires in blood. Estimated clonotype richness was generally larger for naive than for memory subsets. Because the study included only a small number of donors, the genetic and exposure-history diversity represented was limited. Compared with non-shared clonotypes, the clonotypes found in all four sorted-subset donors had higher generation probabilities. Incomplete sequencing was indicated by rarefaction of sorted-subset datasets, despite the large sequencing depth.

TCR CDR3 regions were amplified from genomic DNA by multiplex PCR using the deep immunoSEQ assay. Extracted genomic DNA from each cell subset was distributed evenly across all wells of several immunoSEQ 96-well plates, and each plate was treated as a replicate. For sorted subsets, each replicate PCR was loaded with roughly 200 ng genomic DNA, equivalent to 25,000 to 30,000 T cell genomes. The purified libraries were quantified using a Qubit 3.0 fluorometer, sized with a Bioanalyzer 2100, and then quantified again using the KAPA Library Quantification kit. Every immunoSEQ 96-well plate was sequenced on a dedicated single-read 150-cycle Illumina NextSeq 550 flow cell. The published analysis was carried out like this. Because the immunoSEQ output included only junctional sequences and no quality scores, the filtering could not be the same as the filtering used for full-length reads. To assign V/J genes and CDR3, sequences were annotated against IMGT germline references using PyIR, a Python wrapper for IgBLAST v1.9. Reads were filtered out if the reads had weak V/J assignments (E-value above 1e-6), no CDR3, stop codons, out-of-frame junctions, or ambiguous translated residues. V3J clonotypes were defined as sequences sharing the same inferred V gene, J gene, and CDR3 amino acid sequence. The percentage overlap between two repertoires was calculated by dividing the number of shared unique clonotypes by the size of the smaller repertoire. Repertoire richness was assessed with RTK rarefaction, the Chao1 estimator, and Recon v2.1 estimates of unobserved clonotypes. For all TCRbeta clonotypes obtained by the gDNA method from a few donors, generation probabilities were computed with OLGA. TCRdb mirrors the immuneACCESS table, restricted to in-frame sequences. Some clones are absent from its copies; in checked studies, under half trace to an unresolved V gene, and the reason for the others is unknown. Clone size and V and J calls were adopted from that table, with D and trimming inferred from the DNA. For this sample there are about 2.4 million clones; 93% appear just once. About 0.39% of the sample comes from the top ten.

The CDR3 goes from the cysteine to the phenylalanine over 15 residues. Only the CDR3 part of the read is kept: 45 bases, read in frame from the first base. The germline V gene (reference sequence) supplies CDR1 SGHNT and CDR2 YYREEE. V was cut back by 4 bases and J by 8 bases, leaving a gap of 18 bases between them. The chain is made from TRBV5-4 and TRBJ1-4; TRBD1 is a weak D gene call, 6 bases matching. The TCR originated in a man aged 18-30 years in good health. Some clones in this sample may be carry-over from other donors' samples. Sample: naive CD4+ T cells from PBMCs. Reading the label with the study, this specimen's cell subset or site is: CD45RA+ positively selected. The nucleotides read TGTGCCAGCAGCGTGGGGACAAGAGCGGGAGAAAAACTGTTTTTT. Protein translation: CASSVGTRAGEKLFF.